This TCR beta chain came from a study of T cell responses to AZD1222 COVID-19 vaccine. Study-level results: Increases in Spike-specific TCR breadth and depth were seen after two AZD1222 doses. Clonal diversity was possibly underestimated, and the donors were mostly white British, with more females. All repertoire sampling was performed exclusively after the peak T cell response. Spike-spanning, vaccine-associated CD4 TCRs were dominant at 160-218 and 743-854.

A word on this clone: Its antigen is not known. Other DNA sequences in the same sample also yield this CDR3.

Germline-derived CDR1 and CDR2 are GTSNPN and SVGIG (reference sequence). V lost 0 bases to trimming and J lost 4 bases, with 3 bases between them. The CDR3 sequence is 11 residues long. Method: immunoSEQ multiplex PCR; TCRdb's copy keeps in-frame clones and lacks some. The sample includes tens of thousands of clones, around 89% of them seen just once. The TCR sequence derives from an adult in good health. The V gene is TRBV30, the J gene TRBJ2-5; no definite D call. The sample was peripheral blood, taken on day 0 of AZD1222 vaccination. The chain's CDR3 is CAWSVGETQYF. CDR3 DNA sequence: TGTGCCTGGAGTGTCGGAGAGACCCAGTACTTC.